The present entry profiles one T cell receptor beta chain with its context. This specimen includes other DNA sequences encoding the same CDR3. This entry belongs to a study of technical replicates of blood from a handful of donors. Some clones are missing from TCRdb's copy, which holds only in-frame ones; the method was immunoSEQ multiplex PCR. This sample has approximately 88,000 clones; around 94% occur once, and the top ten carry around 0.25%. V lost 4 bases and J lost 0, with 7 bases in between. Germline loops: CDR1 SGHRS, CDR2 YFSETQ. The CDR3 loop spans 14 amino acids. The receptor comes from a human donor in good health. Sequencing was done on a sample of T cells isolated from PBMCs. The chain has TRBV5-1 and TRBJ1-4; D not resolved. The CDR3 sequence is CASSPGATNEKLFF. In DNA, the CDR3 is TGCGCCAGCAGCCCGGGAGCAACTAATGAAAAACTGTTTTTT.